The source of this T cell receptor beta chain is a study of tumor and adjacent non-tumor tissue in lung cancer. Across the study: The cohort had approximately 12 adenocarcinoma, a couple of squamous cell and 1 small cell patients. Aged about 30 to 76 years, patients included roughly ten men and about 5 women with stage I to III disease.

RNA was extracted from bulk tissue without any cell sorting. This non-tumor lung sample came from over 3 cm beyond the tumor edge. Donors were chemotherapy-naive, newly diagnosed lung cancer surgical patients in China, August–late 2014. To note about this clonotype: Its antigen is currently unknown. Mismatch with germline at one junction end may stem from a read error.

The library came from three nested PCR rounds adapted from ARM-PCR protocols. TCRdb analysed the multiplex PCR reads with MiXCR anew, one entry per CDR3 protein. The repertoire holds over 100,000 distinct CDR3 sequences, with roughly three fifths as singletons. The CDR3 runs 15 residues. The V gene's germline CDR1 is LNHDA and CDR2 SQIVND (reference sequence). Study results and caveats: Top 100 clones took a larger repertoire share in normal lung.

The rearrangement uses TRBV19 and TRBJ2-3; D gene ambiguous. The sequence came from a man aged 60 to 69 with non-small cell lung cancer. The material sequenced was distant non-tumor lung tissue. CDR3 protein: CVSSRAMRRTDTQYF. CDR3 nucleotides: TGTGTCAGTAGTAGGGCCATGCGCCGCACAGATACGCAGTATTTT.